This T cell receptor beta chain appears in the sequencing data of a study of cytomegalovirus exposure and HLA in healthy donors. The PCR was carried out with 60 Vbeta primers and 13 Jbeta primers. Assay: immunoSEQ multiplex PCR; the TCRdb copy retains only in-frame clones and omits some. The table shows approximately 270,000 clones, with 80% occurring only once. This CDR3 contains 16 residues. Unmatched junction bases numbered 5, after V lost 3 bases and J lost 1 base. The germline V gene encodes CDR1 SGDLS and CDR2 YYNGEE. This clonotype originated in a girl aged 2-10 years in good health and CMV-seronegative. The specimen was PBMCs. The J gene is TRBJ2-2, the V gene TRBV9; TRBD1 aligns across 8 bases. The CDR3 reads CASSALDRVNTGELFF. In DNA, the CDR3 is TGTGCCAGCAGCGCCCTGGACAGGGTGAACACCGGGGAGCTGTTTTTT.